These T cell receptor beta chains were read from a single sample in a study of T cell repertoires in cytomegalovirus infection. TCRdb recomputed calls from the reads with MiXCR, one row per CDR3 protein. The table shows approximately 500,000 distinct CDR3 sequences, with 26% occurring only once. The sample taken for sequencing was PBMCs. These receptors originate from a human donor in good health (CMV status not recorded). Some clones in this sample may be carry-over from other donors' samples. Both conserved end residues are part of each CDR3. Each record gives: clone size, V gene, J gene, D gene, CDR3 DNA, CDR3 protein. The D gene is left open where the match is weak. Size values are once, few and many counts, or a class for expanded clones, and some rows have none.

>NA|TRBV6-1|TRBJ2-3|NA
TGTGCCAGCAGGACCGGCGTACGCACAGATACGCAGTATTTT
CASRTGVRTDTQYF
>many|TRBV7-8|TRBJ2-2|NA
TGTGCCAGCAGCTTAGTATCAGGGGGAGGGACCGGGGAGCTGTTTTTT
CASSLVSGGGTGELFF
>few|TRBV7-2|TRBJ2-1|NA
TGTGCCAGCAGCTCCCGATCTGAGCAGTTCTTC
CASSSRSEQFF
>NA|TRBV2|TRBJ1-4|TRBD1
TGTGCCAGCGAAAGGACAGGGACTAATGAAAAACTGTTTTTT
CASERTGTNEKLFF
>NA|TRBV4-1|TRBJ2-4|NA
TGCGCCAGCAGCCAATGGATAGCGCCCCAGGACGTGGCCAAAAACATTCAGTACTTC
CASSQWIAPQDVAKNIQYF
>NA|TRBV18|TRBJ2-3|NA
TGTGCCAGCTCACCTCAAGCAATTTGGGAGTCCCTTGGCACAGATACGCAGTATTTT
CASSPQAIWESLGTDTQYF
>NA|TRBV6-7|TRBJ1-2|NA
TGTGCCAGCAGCCCCGACAGAATTCTATGGGACTACACCTTC
CASSPDRILWDYTF
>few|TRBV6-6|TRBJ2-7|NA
TGTGCCAGCAGTTACTCAAGCCCTGGACAGTTCTCCTACGAGCAGTACTTC
CASSYSSPGQFSYEQYF
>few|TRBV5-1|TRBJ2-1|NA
TGCGCCAGCAGCTTGGAGGGACTCGATTACAATGAGCAGTTCTTC
CASSLEGLDYNEQFF
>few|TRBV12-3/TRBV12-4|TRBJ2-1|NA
TGTGCCAGCAGCGTAACCGGGACTCGTTACAATGAGCAGTTCTTC
CASSVTGTRYNEQFF
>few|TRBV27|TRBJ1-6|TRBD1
TGTGCCAGCAGTTTCTGGACAGGGGGTTCACCCCTCCACTTT
CASSFWTGGSPLHF
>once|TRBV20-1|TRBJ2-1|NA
TGCAGTGCTACGCACGGCGGATTCGGAAACAATGAGCAGTTCTTC
CSATHGGFGNNEQFF
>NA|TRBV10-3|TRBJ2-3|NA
TGTGCCATCAGCGTCGCTCGGAGCACAGATACGCAGTATTTT
CAISVARSTDTQYF
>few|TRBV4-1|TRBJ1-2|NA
TGCGCCAGCAGCCAATTAGACACCAACTATGGCTACACCTTC
CASSQLDTNYGYTF
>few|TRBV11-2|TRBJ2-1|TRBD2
TGTGCCAGCACACTAAGATTAGCGGGAAAGGGCAATGAGCAGTTCTTC
CASTLRLAGKGNEQFF
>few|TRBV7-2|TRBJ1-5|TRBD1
TGTGCCAGCACTTGGGACAGGGAGGGTCAGCCCCAGCATTTT
CASTWDREGQPQHF
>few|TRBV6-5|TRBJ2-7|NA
TGTGCCAGCACCCAGCTTGGGGAGCAGTACTTC
CASTQLGEQYF
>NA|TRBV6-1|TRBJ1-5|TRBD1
TGTGCCAGCAGTTCCCGGACAGGGGTTTATAGCAATCAGCCCCAGCATTTT
CASSSRTGVYSNQPQHF
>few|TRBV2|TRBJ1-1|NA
TGTGCCAGCAGTGAGATGCTCCTCATGAACACTGAAGCTTTCTTT
CASSEMLLMNTEAFF
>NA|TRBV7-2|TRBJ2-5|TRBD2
TGTGCCAGCAGCCGGGTGGTAGCGGGGCGAGAGACCCAGTACTTC
CASSRVVAGRETQYF
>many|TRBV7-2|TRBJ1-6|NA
TGTGCCAGCAGCAGCGGGATCTATAATTCACCCCTCCACTTT
CASSSGIYNSPLHF
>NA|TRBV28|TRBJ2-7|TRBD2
TGTGCCAGCAGTCCCCTAGCGGGAGGTGACTACGAGCAGTACTTC
CASSPLAGGDYEQYF
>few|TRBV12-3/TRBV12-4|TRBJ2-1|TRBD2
TGTGCCAGCAGTTTCGTAGCGGGAGGAACCAATGAGCAGTTCTTC
CASSFVAGGTNEQFF
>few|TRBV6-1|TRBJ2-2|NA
TGTGCCAGCCGTTCGGTTGGGGAAACCGGGGAGCTGTTTTTT
CASRSVGETGELFF
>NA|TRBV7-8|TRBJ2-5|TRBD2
TGTGCCAGCACCGGACGACTAGCGGGGGAACAAGAGACCCAGTACTTC
CASTGRLAGEQETQYF
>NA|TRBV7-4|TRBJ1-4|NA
TGTGCCAGCAGCTTACTAGGGCCGACTAATGAAAAACTGTTTTTT
CASSLLGPTNEKLFF
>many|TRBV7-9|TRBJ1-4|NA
TGTGCCAGCCGCCCAGGGACGGCAACTAATGAAAAACTGTTTTTT
CASRPGTATNEKLFF
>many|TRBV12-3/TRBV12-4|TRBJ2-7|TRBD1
TGTGCCAGCAGTTTATGGCCGGAATGGCAGGGGGCGGTTTACGAGCAGTACTTC
CASSLWPEWQGAVYEQYF
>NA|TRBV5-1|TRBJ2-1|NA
TGCGCCAGCAGCTTGTCAGGCGAACTAACCTGGAATGAGCAGTTCTTC
CASSLSGELTWNEQFF
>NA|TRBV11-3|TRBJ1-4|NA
TGTGCCAGCAGCAACTCAGACGAAAAACTGTTTTTT
CASSNSDEKLFF
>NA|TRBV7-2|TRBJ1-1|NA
TGTGCCAGCAGCCGAGACACCCTTGGGGCTTTCTTT
CASSRDTLGAFF
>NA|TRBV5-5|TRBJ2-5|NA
TGTGCCAGCAGCTGGACTCATTTCAAAGAGACCCAGTACTTC
CASSWTHFKETQYF
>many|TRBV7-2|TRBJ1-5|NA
TGTGCCAGCAGCTTACGGCAGGGGAATCAGCCCCAGCATTTT
CASSLRQGNQPQHF
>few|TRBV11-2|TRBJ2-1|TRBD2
TGTGCCAGCAAAACCGGGACTAGCGAATACAATGAGCAGTTCTTC
CASKTGTSEYNEQFF
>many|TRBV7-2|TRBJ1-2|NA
TGTGCCAGCAGCTTAGTTGGGGTTAGGGACGGCGGCTACACCTTC
CASSLVGVRDGGYTF
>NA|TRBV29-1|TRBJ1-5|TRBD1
TGCAGCGTTGCACAGGGGAATCAGCCCCAGCATTTT
CSVAQGNQPQHF
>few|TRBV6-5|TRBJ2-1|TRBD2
TGTGCCAGCAGTTTTACCGGGACTACCCCCCTTGAGCAGTTCTTC
CASSFTGTTPLEQFF
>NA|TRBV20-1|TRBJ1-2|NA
TGCAGTGCTAGGGACACCGGCAACTATGGCTACACCTTC
CSARDTGNYGYTF
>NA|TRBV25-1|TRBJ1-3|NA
TGTGCCAGTGCGGCGGTAAGCTCTGGAAACACCATATATTTT
CASAAVSSGNTIYF
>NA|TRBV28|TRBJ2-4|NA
TGTGCCAGCAAGGGCCACCTATTGAGTAAAAACATTCAGTACTTC
CASKGHLLSKNIQYF
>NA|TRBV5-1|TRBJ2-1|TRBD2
TGCGCCAGCAGCCTCATGAGCGGGAGCGCGGGCAATGAGCAGTTCTTC
CASSLMSGSAGNEQFF
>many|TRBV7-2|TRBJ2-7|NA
TGTGCCAGCAGCTTAGGGCAACTAGCCTACGAGCAGTACTTC
CASSLGQLAYEQYF
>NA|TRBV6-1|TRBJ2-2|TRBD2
TGTGCCAGCAGTCATCCGGGAGGGCTGTTTTTT
CASSHPGGLFF
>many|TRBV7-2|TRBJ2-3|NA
TGTGCCAGCAGGCTCGCTGGGGCAGATACGCAGTATTTT
CASRLAGADTQYF
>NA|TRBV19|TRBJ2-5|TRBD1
TGTGCCAGCGCGGGACAGGGGGCTTCGGAGACCCAGTACTTC
CASAGQGASETQYF
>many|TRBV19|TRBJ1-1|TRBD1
TGTGCCAGTAGTATAGTAGGGGGCGGGACGAACACTGAAGCTTTCTTT
CASSIVGGGTNTEAFF
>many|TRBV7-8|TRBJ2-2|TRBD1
TGTGCCAGCAGCACCGGACAGGGGGCCGGGGAGCTGTTTTTT
CASSTGQGAGELFF
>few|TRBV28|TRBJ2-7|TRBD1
TGTGCCAGCAGTTTCTCTGACCCAGGGCCAGGGGGAACTTACGAGCAGTACTTC
CASSFSDPGPGGTYEQYF
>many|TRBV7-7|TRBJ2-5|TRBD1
TGTGCTAGCAGACCAGGACAGGCGTCAGGGGAGACCCAGTACTTC
CASRPGQASGETQYF
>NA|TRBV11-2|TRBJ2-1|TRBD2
TGTGCCAGCAGCATCCGTTCCACGACTATATCAGCGGGACACAATGAGCAGTTCTTC
CASSIRSTTISAGHNEQFF
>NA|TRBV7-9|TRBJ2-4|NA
TGTGCCAGCAGCCTCGGGACTTTGGCCAAAAACATTCAGTACTTC
CASSLGTLAKNIQYF
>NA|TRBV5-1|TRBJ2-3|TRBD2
TGCGCCAGCAGCTTGGTTGGCGCCGGGAGGGTCGGAGATACGCAGTATTTT
CASSLVGAGRVGDTQYF